Below are 15 T cell receptor beta chains sequenced from a single sample in a study of T-cell memory formation after mild COVID-19. TCRdb fed the 5' RACE reads into MiXCR, producing one record per CDR3 protein. This sample has 300,000 to 400,000 distinct CDR3 sequences, with around a fifth found just once. Material for sequencing was PBMCs or a T cell subset sorted from them (not recorded which). All receptors come from an adult woman who had mild COVID-19 (a few samples of this study predate the infection). Cell type and time point are not known.

The gene calls are TRBV7-9 and TRBJ1-4; D is uncertain. Deletions cut 3 bases from V and 2 bases from J, with 22 bases between. Germline V gene lookup returns CDR1 SEHNR and CDR2 FQNEAQ (reference sequence). The CDR3 is 19 amino acids. CDR3 DNA: TGTGCCAGCAGCTTTCATCCCCGCCCGCTACCCTCTACTAATGAAAAACTGTTTTTT. Translated, it gives CASSFHPRPLPSTNEKLFF.

The table lists this clonotype with many counts. V usage is TRBV5-1 and J usage is TRBJ2-1; no clear D. With 2 bases removed from V and 1 base from J, the gap between germline ends came to 7 bases. The length of the CDR3 is 14 residues. Per germline, CDR1 SGHRS and CDR2 YFSETQ. CDR3 nucleotides: TGCGCCAGCAGCTTAGGAGAGTCCTACAATGAGCAGTTCTTC. It yields the protein CASSLGESYNEQFF. The full variable domain, its missing parts supplied by reference TRBV5-1 and TRBJ2-1, is KAGVTQTPRYLIKTRGQQVTLSCSPISGHRSVSWYQQTPGQGLQFLFEYFSETQRNKGNFPGRFSGRQFSNSRSEMNVSTLELGDSALYLCASSLGESYNEQFFGPGTRLTVL.

Only a few counts were recorded for this clonotype. The rearrangement uses TRBV18 and TRBJ1-3; 9 positions agree with TRBD1. This CDR3 has 16 amino acids. Germline lookup yields CDR1 KGHSH and CDR2 LQKENI. With 3 bases clipped from V and 1 base from J, the junction kept 4 bases outside the gene matches. The CDR3 reads CASSPLGQGSGNTIYF. The CDR3 DNA is TGTGCCAGCTCACCGCTGGGACAGGGTTCTGGAAACACCATATATTTT.

The V call is TRBV10-3, the J call TRBJ2-1, with 11 bases that match TRBD2. V shed 3 bases and J 6 bases; nucleotides not matched to a gene: 7. The length of the CDR3 is 16 residues. CDR1 ENHRY and CDR2 SYGVKD come from the germline V gene. Here the CDR3 reads CAISDVAGGPSNEQFF. As DNA, the CDR3 is TGTGCCATCAGTGACGTAGCGGGAGGGCCCAGCAATGAGCAGTTCTTC.

This chain uses TRBV24-1 with TRBJ2-7; 10 bases map to TRBD1. Germline V gene lookup returns CDR1 KGHDR and CDR2 SFDVKD. Trimming took 4 bases from V and 7 from J; bases not matched to a gene: 9. The length of the CDR3 is 15 residues. The CDR3 DNA is TGTGCCACCAGTGACCCGGGACAGGGGATCGAGGAGCAGTACTTC. Amino acids: CATSDPGQGIEEQYF.

This clonotype came up a few times. The rearrangement joins TRBV30 to TRBJ2-2; 8 bases are a match to TRBD1. The germline gives CDR1 GTSNPN, CDR2 SVGIG (reference sequence). The CDR3 runs to 15 residues. V shed 0 bases and J 5 bases; nucleotides not matched to a gene: 5. This chain's CDR3 is CAWSVQGAGTGELFF. The CDR3 nucleotides read TGTGCCTGGAGTGTTCAGGGGGCTGGGACCGGGGAGCTGTTTTTT.

This clonotype occurred once. The chain couples TRBV20-1 to TRBJ2-7; 10 nucleotides align to TRBD1. Trimming cost V 6 bases and J 4 bases; bases outside gene matches: 12. The CDR3 has 15 residues. Germline V gene data show CDR1 as DFQATT and CDR2 as SNEGSKA (reference sequence). CDR3 nucleotides: TGCAGTGCAACAGCGCCGGGACAGGGGTTATACGAGCAGTACTTC. It specifies CSATAPGQGLYEQYF.

This chain connects TRBV9 to TRBJ2-5, with 7 bases that match TRBD2. Germline CDR1 is SGDLS and CDR2 is YYNGEE. This CDR3 is 16 amino acids long. Trimming removed 3 bases from V and 5 bases from J; junction bases left unmatched: 13. The CDR3 sequence: CASSDRTSEGLETQYF. Here the CDR3 DNA reads TGTGCCAGCAGCGATCGGACTAGTGAAGGATTGGAGACCCAGTACTTC.

The J gene is TRBJ2-7, the V gene TRBV9; D is undetermined. Germline assignment: CDR1 SGDLS and CDR2 YYNGEE. Between the trimmed V and J ends, which lost 0 bases and 1 base, there was a span of 8 bases. CDR3 length: 14 amino acids. The CDR3 nucleotides read TGTGCCAGCAGCGTAGTGGCCCTTTCCTACGAGCAGTACTTC. It yields the protein CASSVVALSYEQYF.

This clonotype was seen only a few times. V gene TRBV4-1 combines with J gene TRBJ2-1; a possible D gene is TRBD2 (6 bases). CDR1 is MGHRA, CDR2 YSYEKL, per germline. The CDR3 runs to 16 residues. Between the trimmed V and J ends, which lost 1 base and 4 bases, there was a span of 14 bases. The CDR3 region has the DNA TGCGCCAGCAGCCAAGCCAGGGCAGGGAGGTACAATGAGCAGTTCTTC. Protein: CASSQARAGRYNEQFF.

This clonotype was seen a handful of times. The genes are TRBV20-1 and TRBJ1-3, with D unresolved. The CDR3 runs to 11 residues. CDR1 and CDR2 (germline): DFQATT, SNEGSKA (reference sequence). V was trimmed by 4 bases and J by 4 bases, leaving 5 bases between them. In DNA form, the CDR3 reads TGCAGTGCTACGCAGGGAAACACCATATATTTT. Residues: CSATQGNTIYF.

The V gene is TRBV5-1, the J gene TRBJ1-1; weak D call: TRBD1 (5 bases). V was cut by 3 bases and J by 1 base, with 10 bases left in between. Germline V CDR1 and CDR2: SGHRS, YFSETQ. The CDR3 sequence is 14 residues long. The CDR3 DNA reads as TGCGCCAGCAGCTCGGGACCGCGGAACACTGAAGCTTTCTTT. Protein sequence: CASSSGPRNTEAFF.

A remark on this clonotype: The conserved phenylalanine or tryptophan is not found at the CDR3 terminus, so this likely reflects a read error. The chain is built from TRBV20-1 and TRBJ2-7; D call uncertain. Looked up from germline, CDR1 is DFQATT and CDR2 is SNEGSKA (reference sequence). Trimming left V 1 base short and J 4 bases short, with 8 bases between. The CDR3 is 12 amino acids. In DNA form, the CDR3 reads TGCAGTGCTAGAGTTGGGGATTACGAGCAGTACTTA. Translating gives CSARVGDYEQYL.

This clonotype was seen a handful of times. This chain links TRBV18 with TRBJ1-1; 7 bases map to TRBD1. The germline V gene encodes CDR1 KGHSH and CDR2 LQKENI. The ends lost 4 bases at V and 6 bases at J; junction bases unmatched: 11. This CDR3 has 15 residues. The chain's CDR3 is CASSLRQGVSPEAFF. CDR3 nucleotides: TGTGCCAGCTCACTTAGACAGGGTGTCTCTCCTGAAGCTTTCTTT.

The chain recombines TRBV10-3 with TRBJ2-7; 7 positions match TRBD1. J gave up 2 bases and V 3 bases, and 7 bases lay outside the gene matches. The CDR3 covers 15 residues. The germline CDR1 and CDR2 sequences are ENHRY and SYGVKD. CDR3 nucleotide sequence: TGTGCCATCAGTGACTCCGGGACAGTGACCTACGAGCAGTACTTC. It specifies CAISDSGTVTYEQYF.